This T cell receptor (beta chain) appears in the sequencing data of a study of tumor and adjacent non-tumor tissue in lung cancer. Ten or more counts support this clonotype. The limits of the CDR3 on the DNA are not certain, so only TCRdb's listed CDR3 is given. No cell sorting was done before RNA was extracted from the tissue. More than 3 cm separated this lung sample from the edge of the tumor. CDR1 is SQVTM, CDR2 ANQGSEA, per germline. The CDR3 is 10 amino acids long, termini counted. A modified ARM-PCR protocol with three rounds of nested PCR amplified TCRbeta. TCRdb independently ran MiXCR on the multiplex PCR reads; one entry per CDR3 protein. The profile shows 45,000 or so distinct CDR3 sequences, roughly 60% of them singletons.

The source material was distant non-tumor lung tissue. V is TRBV29-1 and J is TRBJ2-5; the DNA was not compared with TRBD1, the D call given in the table. This sequence originates from a woman aged 40 to 50 with non-small cell lung cancer. The CDR3 region is CSVAGGAEDF.